This T cell receptor beta chain is from a study of PD-L1 blockade in urothelial cancer (dated by TCRdb to 2016 to 2017). Study-wide context: Every patient began therapy in 2014 and was given atezolizumab 1,200 mg intravenously every 3 weeks. About 90% of the roughly 30 patients were identified as males with urothelial cancer of bladder origin, and a prior smoking history was reported by 18 of 29 patients. TCR sequencing covered pretreatment tumor samples and matched, serially collected peripheral blood taken before and after atezolizumab treatment. Whole exome sequencing and RNA sequencing of pretreatment tumors were performed alongside TCR sequencing in the same patients. Pretreatment blood TCR-seq was available for 30 or so patients, at least one posttreatment blood collection was obtained for around 25 patients, and tumor TCR-seq was available for around 25 patients. Nine patients achieved durable clinical benefit and about 22 did not. The study, an exploratory multi-omic analysis, examined somatic, immune and clinical correlates of response to PD-L1 blockade with atezolizumab in urothelial cancer. Blood samples were analyzed at 3 weeks after treatment start (second dose) and at 6 weeks after treatment start. Blood samples yielded a median of around 150,000 T cells and approximately 83,000 unique TCRs, with median clonality roughly 0.084. Durable clinical benefit was defined as progression-free survival longer than 6 months, and TCR features were also tested against progression-free and overall survival. An ECOG performance status of 0 or 1 was recorded for the patients, and 0 to 3 prior chemotherapy regimens had been received by the patients. The paper's findings and limits, for the study overall: Patients with durable benefit showed greater expansion of tumor-associated TCR clones in peripheral blood 3 weeks after starting treatment (n ≈ 20, p = 0.022). A pretreatment peripheral blood TCR clonality below the median was linked to improved progression-free and overall survival. Small sample size (n ≈ 29) and many exploratory analyses mean the results are intended to be hypothesis-generating.

With respect to this clone: What antigen it recognizes has not been identified. No much larger clonotype is one base removed from it; base qualities were not supplied.

Trimming leaves V shorter by 5 bases and J shorter by 2 bases, with the junction holding 7 bases beyond the gene matches. Counted from cysteine to phenylalanine, this CDR3 has 16 amino acids. Of the read, only the CDR3 DNA is kept; its 48 bases are in frame from base 1. CDR1 and CDR2 are read off the germline V gene as SGHTA and FQGNSA. Each PCR received spiked-in synthetic TCR analog templates so that absolute template abundance could be estimated from read counts. The immunoSEQ assay was used to amplify TCRbeta CDR3 regions from genomic DNA with bias-controlled V and J gene primers. Sequencing of rearranged TCRbeta segments was done at approximately 20X coverage. The study's own analysis went as follows. Sequencing errors were corrected by clustering, and CDR3s were annotated against IMGT so that V, D and J genes could be assigned. Downstream analyses used only productive TCRbeta rearrangements and left out out-of-frame or stop-codon sequences. Clonality was computed as one minus Shannon entropy normalized by the log of the number of unique productive sequences. Clones differing between time points or between blood and tumor were identified by Fisher's exact test with Benjamini-Hochberg correction at adjusted p below 0.01. TCRdb took over this immuneACCESS table, retaining in-frame rearrangements with V and J assigned. Such tables are incomplete; in checked studies, under half of the missing clones stem from an unresolved V gene, and the remainder is unexplained. The V and J calls and clone size are taken from that table; D and trimming were inferred from the DNA. Counted in this sample were roughly 52,000 clones; around 84% of them appeared once. Roughly 1.3% of the sample is held by the ten biggest clonotypes.

The sample's time point, from its label and the paper: pretreatment peripheral blood. The cohort comprised about 30 patients with locally advanced or metastatic urothelial carcinoma treated at Memorial Sloan Kettering on a trial protocol. Peripheral blood mononuclear cells were collected pretreatment and during treatment, with between 1 and 8 total time points obtained per patient. The Qiagen DNeasy Blood extraction kit was used to purify genomic DNA from total PBMCs and tumor samples. PBMCs were collected pretreatment and during treatment, and were isolated and stored as previously described. The V and J segments used are TRBV7-2 and TRBJ1-3; 9 nucleotides in the junction match TRBD1. The sequence derives from a middle-aged man with urothelial cancer. The specimen was PBMCs, collected around atezolizumab (anti-PD-L1) treatment. The CDR3 reads CASSVRDRDPGNTIYF. The sequenced DNA is TGTGCCAGCAGCGTAAGGGACAGGGATCCTGGAAACACCATATATTTT.